This T cell receptor (beta chain) was identified during a study of blood T cell repertoires in COVID-19. Study-level background: COVID-19 samples, acute and convalescent, were from the United States, Italy and Spain. Sample material is recorded as cDNA or gDNA derived from T cells, B-cell-depleted T cells, or PBMCs.

Authors' analysis steps: Scientists estimated how many nucleated cells there were by amplifying reference gene primers. Measured with immunoSEQ multiplex PCR; TCRdb has only the in-frame clones, and not every one. The DNA gave D and trimming, while V, J and clone size come from that table. This sample has 250,000 to 350,000 clones, with over 80% found just once. Germline CDR1 reads SGHRS; CDR2 reads YFSETQ. The CDR3 extends over 14 amino acids. Trimming took off 6 bases at V and 5 bases at J, with 17 bases between the two ends. Enrollment of patients from Seattle took place during active infection, with longitudinal follow-up.

The V and J genes are TRBV5-1 and TRBJ2-5; D is possibly TRBD2 (7 bases). The receptor's source is a woman aged 50 to 60 with COVID-19, enrolled during active disease. Material: peripheral blood. The CDR3 sequence is CASNLIGGLETQYF. The CDR3 coding sequence is TGCGCCAGCAATTTAATCGGGGGGCTGGAGACCCAGTACTTC.